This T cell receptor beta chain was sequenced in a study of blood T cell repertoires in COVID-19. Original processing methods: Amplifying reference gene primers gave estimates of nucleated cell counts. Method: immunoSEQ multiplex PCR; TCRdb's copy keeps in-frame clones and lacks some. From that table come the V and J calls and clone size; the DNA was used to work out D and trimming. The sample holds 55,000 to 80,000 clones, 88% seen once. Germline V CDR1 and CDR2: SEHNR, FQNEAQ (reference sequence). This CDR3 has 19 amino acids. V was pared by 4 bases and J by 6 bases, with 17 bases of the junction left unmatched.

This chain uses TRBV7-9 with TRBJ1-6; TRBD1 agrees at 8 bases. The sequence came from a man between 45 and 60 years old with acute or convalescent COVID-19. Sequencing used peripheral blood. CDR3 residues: CASSYIRKKGGQGNSPLHF. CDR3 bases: TGTGCCAGCAGCTATATAAGGAAGAAAGGAGGACAGGGTAATTCACCCCTCCACTTT.